This T cell receptor (beta chain) was sequenced during a study of cytomegalovirus exposure and HLA in healthy donors. Broader study findings: About 87% or about 30% of the time was how often most TCR beta V segments were productive, according to an earlier analysis.

Remarks on this clone: Its antigen is unidentified.

CDR3 length equals 14 residues. The germline gives CDR1 SGHTA, CDR2 FQGTGA. The V gene lost 1 base and the J gene lost 8 bases, with 15 bases spanning the gap. The PCR was carried out with 60 Vbeta primers and 13 Jbeta primers. Libraries were prepared by immunoSEQ multiplex PCR; TCRdb keeps only in-frame clonotypes and omits some of them. Of about 160,000 clones in the sample, around 80% were seen once. Sequenced material: PBMCs. The chain recombines TRBV7-3 with TRBJ2-7; D may be TRBD2 (6 bases). The sequence derives from a male donor in good health and CMV-seronegative. CDR3 loop: CASSLIGGSSQQYF. Written as DNA, the CDR3 is TGTGCCAGCAGCTTAATCGGGGGATCGTCGCAGCAGTACTTC.